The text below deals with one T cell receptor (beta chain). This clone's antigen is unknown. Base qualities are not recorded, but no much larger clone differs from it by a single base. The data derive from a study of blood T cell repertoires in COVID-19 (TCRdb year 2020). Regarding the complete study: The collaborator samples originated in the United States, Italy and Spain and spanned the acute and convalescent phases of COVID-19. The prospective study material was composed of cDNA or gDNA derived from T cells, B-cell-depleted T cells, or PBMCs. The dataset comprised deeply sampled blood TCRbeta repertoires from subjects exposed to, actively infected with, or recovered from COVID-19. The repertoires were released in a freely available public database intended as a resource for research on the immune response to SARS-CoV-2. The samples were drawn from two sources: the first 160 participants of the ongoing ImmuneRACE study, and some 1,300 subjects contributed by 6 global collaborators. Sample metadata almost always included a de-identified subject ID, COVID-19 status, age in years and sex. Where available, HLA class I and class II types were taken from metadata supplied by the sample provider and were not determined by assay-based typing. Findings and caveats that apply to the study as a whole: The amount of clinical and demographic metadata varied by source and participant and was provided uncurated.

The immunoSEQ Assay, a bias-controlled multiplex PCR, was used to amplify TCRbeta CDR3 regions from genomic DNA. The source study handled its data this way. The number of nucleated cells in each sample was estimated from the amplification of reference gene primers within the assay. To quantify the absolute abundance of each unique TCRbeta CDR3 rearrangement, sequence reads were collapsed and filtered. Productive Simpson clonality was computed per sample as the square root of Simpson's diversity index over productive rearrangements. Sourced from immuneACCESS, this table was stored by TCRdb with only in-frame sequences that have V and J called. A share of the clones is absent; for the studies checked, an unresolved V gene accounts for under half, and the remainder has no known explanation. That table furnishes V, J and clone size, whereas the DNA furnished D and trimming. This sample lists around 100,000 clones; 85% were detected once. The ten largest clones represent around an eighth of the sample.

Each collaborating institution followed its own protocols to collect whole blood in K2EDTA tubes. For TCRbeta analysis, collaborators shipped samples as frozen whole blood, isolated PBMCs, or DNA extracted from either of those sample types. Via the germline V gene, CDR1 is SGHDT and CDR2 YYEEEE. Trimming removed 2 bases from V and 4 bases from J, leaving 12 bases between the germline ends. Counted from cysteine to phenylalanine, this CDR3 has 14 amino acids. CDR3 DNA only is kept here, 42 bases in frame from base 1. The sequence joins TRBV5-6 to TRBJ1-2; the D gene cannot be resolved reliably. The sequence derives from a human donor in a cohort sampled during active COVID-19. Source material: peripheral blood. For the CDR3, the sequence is CASSFDNLFYGYTF. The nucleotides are TGTGCCAGCAGCTTTGACAATCTTTTCTATGGCTACACCTTC.